Below are 18 T cell receptor beta chains sequenced from a single sample in a study of CDR3 diversity in severe acne. TCRdb recomputed calls from the PCR reads with MiXCR, one row per CDR3 protein. Of about 100,000 distinct CDR3 sequences listed, roughly half are singletons. The sequenced sample consisted of blood. These receptors all stem from a male donor with acne.

This chain connects TRBV7-9 to TRBJ2-5, with 9 positions matching TRBD1. The germline gives CDR1 SEHNR, CDR2 FQNEAQ (reference sequence). CDR3 length: 14 amino acids. J was trimmed by 5 bases and V by 5 bases; bases with no gene match: 6. The CDR3 region has the DNA TGTGCCAGCAGCCGGGACAGGGATATGGAGACCCAGTACTTC. Protein product: CASSRDRDMETQYF. Complete variable domain (other parts from reference TRBV7-9 and TRBJ2-5): DTGVSQNPRHKITKRGQNVTFRCDPISEHNRLYWYRQTLGQGPEFLTYFQNEAQLEKSRLLSDRFSAERPKGSFSTLEIQRTEQGDSAMYLCASSRDRDMETQYFGPGTRLLVL.

In this sample, this clonotype is medium-sized. This chain joins TRBV19 and TRBJ2-1; TRBD1 matches 8 bases. This CDR3 contains 14 residues. J gave up 6 bases and V 8 bases, and 9 bases lay outside the gene matches. CDR1 is LNHDA and CDR2 is SQIVND in the germline V gene (reference sequence). CDR3 DNA: TGTGCCAGTTCCGGACAGGGCTGGGGCAATGAGCAGTTCTTC. Protein product: CASSGQGWGNEQFF. The whole variable domain, filled in from reference TRBV19 and TRBJ2-1, reads DGGITQSPKYLFRKEGQNVTLSCEQNLNHDAMYWYRQDPGQGLRLIYYSQIVNDFQKGDIAEGYSVSREKKESFPLTVTSAQKNPTAFYLCASSGQGWGNEQFFGPGTRLTVL.

Sample share makes this clonotype medium-sized. This chain joins TRBV29-1 and TRBJ2-7; a weak D match, TRBD2 (5 bases). The CDR3 extends over 14 amino acids. Germline assignment: CDR1 SQVTM and CDR2 ANQGSEA. V was trimmed by 7 bases and J by 4 bases, leaving 20 bases between them. The CDR3 DNA follows: TGCAGCGCCTCAATGGGGAGTGTCGGGTACGAGCAGTACTTC. Amino acid sequence: CSASMGSVGYEQYF.

Comments on this clonotype: This may be a read error: a much more frequent sequence differs by one nucleotide. V gene TRBV2 combines with J gene TRBJ2-5; D not resolved. Germline V gene lookup returns CDR1 SNHLY and CDR2 FYNNEI. This CDR3 has 11 amino acids. Deletions cut 7 bases from V and 6 bases from J, with 9 bases between. DNA for the CDR3: TGTGCCAGCACCCGACGGAAGACCCAGTACTTC. As protein: CASTRRKTQYF. Variable domain in full (rest from reference TRBV2 and TRBJ2-5): EPEVTQTPSHQVTQMGQEVILRCVPISNHLYFYWYRQILGQKVEFLVSFYNNEISEKSEIFDDQFSVERPDGSNFTLKIRSTKLEDSAMYFCASTRRKTQYFGPGTRLLVL.

There are many counts of this clonotype. DNA of the CDR3: TGTGCCAGCAAGACTAGTTTAGTAAATACGCAGTATTTT. It translates to CASKTSLVNTQYF. The rearrangement uses TRBV6-1 and TRBJ2-3, with D maybe TRBD2 (6 bases). The CDR3 sequence is 13 residues long. Germline V gene lookup returns CDR1 MNHNS and CDR2 SASEGT. Trimming stripped 7 bases from V and 7 bases from J, with 15 bases between.

The rearrangement uses TRBV10-3 and TRBJ2-2, with D unresolved. Trimming cost V 2 bases and J 4 bases, with 17 bases left between them. Germline CDR1 reads ENHRY; CDR2 reads SYGVKD. CDR3 size: 17 residues. The CDR3 here is CAISEKPITRATGELFF. The CDR3 nucleotides are TGTGCCATCAGTGAGAAACCTATTACAAGGGCCACCGGGGAGCTGTTTTTT.

The V call is TRBV11-2, the J call TRBJ2-7; D is ambiguous. Germline CDR1 and CDR2: SGHAT and FQNNGV. This CDR3 comprises 12 residues. V lost 4 bases to trimming and J lost 4 bases, with 8 bases between them. As DNA, the CDR3 is TGTGCCAGCAGCTCCCCCGAGTACGAGCAGTACTTC. It is translated as CASSSPEYEQYF.

Comments on this clonotype: A read error may account for a junction end that differs from germline. The chain joins TRBV7-2 to TRBJ2-7; D is possibly TRBD1 (6 bases). CDR3 length: 15 amino acids. Per germline, CDR1 SGHTA and CDR2 FQGNSA. The CDR3 coding sequence is TGTGCCAGCAGGAAACCGGGACATAGCTCCTACGGGCAGTACTTC. This encodes CASRKPGHSSYGQYF.

The chain carries TRBV7-2 and TRBJ2-7, with 12 nucleotides matching TRBD1. Looked up from germline, CDR1 is SGHTA and CDR2 is FQGNSA. The CDR3 runs 15 residues. V shed 4 bases, J shed 5 bases, and the junction held 6 bases outside the gene matches. CDR3 amino acids: CASSSWGTGGNEQYF. The CDR3, as DNA: TGTGCCAGCAGCTCCTGGGGGACAGGGGGCAACGAGCAGTACTTC.

This clonotype was seen only a few times. The V call is TRBV6-5, the J call TRBJ1-2; D gene uncertain. CDR3 size: 11 residues. Between the trimmed V and J ends, which lost 5 bases and 6 bases, there was a span of 7 bases. The germline gives CDR1 MNHEY, CDR2 SVGAGI. DNA of the CDR3: TGTGCCAGCAGTGACGGGGATGGCTACACCTTC. Its protein product is CASSDGDGYTF.

V and J are TRBV7-9 and TRBJ2-6; D gene uncertain. The CDR3 consists of 16 residues. Per the germline V gene, CDR1 is SEHNR and CDR2 is FQNEAQ (reference sequence). Between the trimmed V and J ends, which lost 4 bases and 0 bases, there was a span of 10 bases. The chain's CDR3 is CASSWDRSSGANVLTF. The DNA of the CDR3 is TGTGCCAGCAGCTGGGATCGGAGCTCTGGGGCCAACGTCCTGACTTTC.

The chain combines TRBV12-5 with TRBJ2-1, with D maybe TRBD1 (5 bases). V dropped 2 bases and J dropped 6 bases, with 17 bases sitting between them. Germline V CDR1 and CDR2: LGHNT, FRNRAP. The CDR3 is 16 residues long. CDR3 DNA sequence: TGTGCTAGTGGTTTGTCCCGGACAAGGAGAAGCAATGAGCAGTTCTTC. It translates to CASGLSRTRRSNEQFF.

This clonotype came up many times. This chain connects TRBV6-1 to TRBJ2-7; 11 positions agree with TRBD2. CDR1 MNHNS and CDR2 SASEGT come from the germline V gene. The CDR3 is 14 amino acids. Losses at the gene ends were 8 bases for V and 3 bases for J; bases not matched to a gene: 6. The CDR3 loop is CASVKGTSGYEQYF. For the CDR3, the DNA is TGTGCCAGCGTCAAAGGGACTAGCGGCTACGAGCAGTACTTC.

In this sample, this clonotype turned up a few times. The rearrangement links TRBV6-5 to TRBJ2-3, with D perhaps TRBD2 (6 bases). Trimming left V 4 bases short and J 0 bases short, with 14 bases between. Looked up from germline, CDR1 is MNHEY and CDR2 is SVGAGI. The length of the CDR3 is 16 residues. CDR3 DNA: TGTGCCAGCAGTTGGACCGGGACTGGAAGCACAGATACGCAGTATTTT. This encodes CASSWTGTGSTDTQYF.

The chain couples TRBV25-1 to TRBJ2-5, with TRBD2 matching over 7 bases. Germline V gives CDR1 MGHDK, CDR2 SYGVNS. The J segment lost 1 base and the V segment lost 6 bases, leaving 14 bases of the junction unmatched. This CDR3 spans 17 amino acids. CDR3 DNA sequence: TGTGCCAGCAGCAAGGCGGGGGAATGGACAAGCCAAGAGACCCAGTACTTC. Translation gives CASSKAGEWTSQETQYF.

This rearrangement joins TRBV7-9 to TRBJ2-1; 8 bases line up with TRBD1. Germline V gene lookup returns CDR1 SEHNR and CDR2 FQNEAQ (reference sequence). V shed 2 bases and J 9 bases; nucleotides not matched to a gene: 12. The CDR3 extends over 16 amino acids. The CDR3 here is CASSLTPRQGLFEQFF. The CDR3 coding sequence is TGTGCCAGCAGCTTAACTCCGCGACAGGGGTTGTTTGAGCAGTTCTTC.

The gene calls are TRBV20-1 and TRBJ2-7, with 7 bases matching TRBD2. The length of the CDR3 is 14 residues. Germline lookup yields CDR1 DFQATT and CDR2 SNEGSKA (reference sequence). V was clipped by 3 bases and J by 7 bases; unmatched bases: 12. The CDR3, as DNA: TGCAGTGCTAGGGCTATTACTAGCGCCTTGGAGCAGTACTTC. It is translated as CSARAITSALEQYF.

Note on this clonotype: A clone one base away is much larger, so this may be a read error. The CDR3: CASSSGQGRGGQFF. Here the CDR3 DNA reads TGCGCCAGCAGTTCGGGACAGGGGAGGGGCGGGCAGTTCTTC. The genes are TRBV10-1 and TRBJ2-1; TRBD1 matches 10 bases. The J segment lost 12 bases and the V segment lost 5 bases, leaving 10 bases of the junction unmatched. The CDR3 contains 14 residues. Germline V CDR1 and CDR2: WNHNN, SYGVQD (reference sequence).